The rows below give T cell receptor beta chains drawn from one sample of a study of shared clonotypes between healthy human individuals. Clones were sequenced by immunoSEQ multiplex PCR, and TCRdb holds only the in-frame ones, with some missing. The sample carries millions of clones, more than 80% recorded once. Input material: naive CD4+ T cells sorted from blood. The receptor set was obtained from a man aged 18 to 29 in good health. Each CDR3 is given with its conserved first and last residue. The D gene is left open where the match is weak. Not every row has a clone size; where given, it reads once, few, many or a size class.

>TRBV6-1|-|once|16|TRBJ1-6
TGTGCCAGCAGTGACCAGGGTGGGTCGGCTGGGTCACCCCTCCACTTT
CASSDQGGSAGSPLHF
>TRBV7-2|-|-|16|TRBJ2-2
TGTGCCAGCAGCGCTGTTAGGCCTCCTAACACCGGGGAGCTGTTTTTT
CASSAVRPPNTGELFF
>TRBV5-4|-|-|12|TRBJ2-3
TGTGCCAGCAGCTTGGATAAGGATACGCAGTATTTT
CASSLDKDTQYF
>TRBV28|TRBD1|-|16|TRBJ2-7
TGTGCCAGCAGCCTACTCCCGGGACAGGGGCAGTACGAGCAGTACTTC
CASSLLPGQGQYEQYF
>TRBV25-1|-|few|14|TRBJ1-1
TGTGCCAGCAGTGAATACGCGGGCAGTAGTGAAGCTTTCTTT
CASSEYAGSSEAFF
>TRBV6-1|TRBD1|-|15|TRBJ2-7
TGTGCCAGCACCCGACGGACAGGGTCCTCCTACGAGCAGTACTTC
CASTRRTGSSYEQYF
>TRBV7-9|-|few|15|TRBJ1-6
TGTGCCAGCAGCTTAGGGGACCGAAATAATTCACCCCTCCACTTT
CASSLGDRNNSPLHF
>TRBV4-3|-|-|16|TRBJ1-6
TGCGCCAGCAGCCAACTCCCCCGGGACGGTAATTCACCCCTCCACTTT
CASSQLPRDGNSPLHF
>TRBV6-5|TRBD1|-|15|TRBJ2-1
TGTGCCAGCAGTGGCGGGACAGGTTACTACAATGAGCAGTTCTTC
CASSGGTGYYNEQFF
>TRBV6-5|-|-|13|TRBJ2-7
TGTGCCAGCACTCCTCCGGGGTTCTACGAGCAGTACTTC
CASTPPGFYEQYF
>TRBV4-1|TRBD1|-|18|TRBJ1-2
TGCGCCAGCAGCCAAGATTCGTTCGGACAGGCCACTAACTATGGCTACACCTTC
CASSQDSFGQATNYGYTF
>TRBV15|TRBD1|once|15|TRBJ1-6
TGTGCCACCAGCAGACCGGGACAGGTTAATTCACCCCTCCACTTT
CATSRPGQVNSPLHF
>TRBV6-1|TRBD2|few|13|TRBJ2-7
TGTGCCAGCAGTATGGCGGGAGAGCACGAGCAGTACTTC
CASSMAGEHEQYF
>TRBV6-4|-|-|16|TRBJ2-3
TGTGCCAGCAGTGACTCGAGAGGGAAGGGGACACATACGCAGTATTTT
CASSDSRGKGTHTQYF
>TRBV11-1|-|-|15|TRBJ2-3
TGTGCCAGCAGCCGCAGGTTAGCTAGCACAGATACGCAGTATTTT
CASSRRLASTDTQYF
>TRBV13|-|-|16|TRBJ1-6
TGTGCCAGCAGCTTAAAGCTGGGGACGCTTAATTCACCCCTCCACTTT
CASSLKLGTLNSPLHF
>TRBV6-6|-|-|13|TRBJ2-5
TGTGCCAGCAGAATCTCAGGACGCGAGACCCAGTACTTC
CASRISGRETQYF
>TRBV19|-|-|15|TRBJ1-2
TGTGCCAGTAGTACCTGGACGGCGGCCCGAGAGGGCTACACCTTC
CASSTWTAAREGYTF
>TRBV28|-|-|13|TRBJ1-4
TGTGCCAGCAAGGGGAGTACTAATGAAAAACTGTTTTTT
CASKGSTNEKLFF
>TRBV29-1|TRBD2|-|15|TRBJ2-1
TGCAGCGTTGCCCTAGCGGGAGGACTAAACAATGAGCAGTTCTTC
CSVALAGGLNNEQFF
>TRBV19|-|-|13|TRBJ1-5
TGTGCCAGTAGTGGGACGAACTATCAGCCCCAGCATTTT
CASSGTNYQPQHF
>TRBV28|-|-|13|TRBJ1-5
TGTGCCAGCAGTTTCGACAGACATCAGCCCCAGCATTTT
CASSFDRHQPQHF
>TRBV13|-|-|14|TRBJ2-1
TGTGCCAGCAGCCCGAGGGGTAGCCTCAATGAGCAGTTCTTC
CASSPRGSLNEQFF
>TRBV6-6|TRBD2|once|14|TRBJ2-5
TGTGCCAGCAGTTCCAACGGGAGGTGGGAGACCCAGTACTTC
CASSSNGRWETQYF
>TRBV5-8|TRBD1|-|13|TRBJ2-7
TGTGCCAGCAGCTGGACAGGGGGCGACGAGCAGTACTTC
CASSWTGGDEQYF
>TRBV28|-|-|15|TRBJ2-7
TGTGCCAGCAGTTTACTTCGGGAAAGTCACTACGAGCAGTACTTC
CASSLLRESHYEQYF
>TRBV5-5|-|-|14|TRBJ2-7
TGTGCCAGCAGCTCCAGGACAGATGCCTACGAGCAGTACTTC
CASSSRTDAYEQYF
>TRBV25-1|TRBD1|-|13|TRBJ1-1
TGTGCCAGCAGTGCGACAGGGGACACTGAAGCTTTCTTT
CASSATGDTEAFF
>TRBV5-4|-|-|17|TRBJ2-5
TGTGCCAGCAGCTTTGCCCTGGTTGGCGGGACGGGAGAGACCCAGTACTTC
CASSFALVGGTGETQYF
>TRBV7-2|-|-|13|TRBJ2-7
TGTGCCAGCAGATTTACAGGGACCCTCGAGCAGTACTTC
CASRFTGTLEQYF
>TRBV28|-|-|14|TRBJ2-2
TGTGCCAGCAGTTCCGGACAGCCTATGGGGGAGCTGTTTTTT
CASSSGQPMGELFF
>TRBV27|TRBD2|-|15|TRBJ2-1
TGTGCCAGCAGTCCCGCGGGGGGTACCTACAATGAGCAGTTCTTC
CASSPAGGTYNEQFF
>TRBV9|-|-|11|TRBJ2-1
TGTGCCAGCAGCGTAGGGGCGAAGCAGTTCTTC
CASSVGAKQFF
>TRBV19|TRBD2|-|19|TRBJ2-4
TGTGCCAGTAAACGGACCGGGACTAGCGGGAGGGCCGGTGTAGACATTCAGTACTTC
CASKRTGTSGRAGVDIQYF
>TRBV21-1|-|-|14|TRBJ2-7
TGTGCCAGCAGCAAAGGGACTCAGGGCCACGAGCAGTACTTC
CASSKGTQGHEQYF
>TRBV10-2|TRBD2|once|17|TRBJ2-5
TGCGCCAGCAGTGAGTCGGGAGGCGGGAGGCCCTGGGAGACCCAGTACTTC
CASSESGGGRPWETQYF
>TRBV5-5|-|-|15|TRBJ2-7
TGTGCCAGCAGCTTGGAGGTAGGGATCTCCTACGAGCAGTACTTC
CASSLEVGISYEQYF
>TRBV7-9|-|once|14|TRBJ1-2
TGTGCCAGCAGCCCCTTGGGGGAAGGAAATGGCTACACCTTC
CASSPLGEGNGYTF
>TRBV30|TRBD1|few|14|TRBJ1-5
TGTGCCTGGACCCCGACAGGGTGGAATCAGCCCCAGCATTTT
CAWTPTGWNQPQHF
>TRBV30|TRBD1|-|17|TRBJ1-2
TGTGCCTGGAGTGACCCCAGCGATAGGGGGCGCCGGGAGGGCTACACCTTC
CAWSDPSDRGRREGYTF
>TRBV12-5|TRBD1|-|19|TRBJ2-7
TGTGCTAGTGGTTTGACCCCAGGACAGGGGCCGGACTACTTCTACGAGCAGTACTTC
CASGLTPGQGPDYFYEQYF
>TRBV11-2|-|-|15|TRBJ2-5
TGTGCCAGCAGTCTCTACATGGCCGGAAGGGAGACCCAGTACTTC
CASSLYMAGRETQYF
>TRBV5-1|TRBD2|-|18|TRBJ2-1
TGCGCCAGCAGCTTGCGTCTAGCGGGGGGGTTCTCCTACAATGAGCAGTTCTTC
CASSLRLAGGFSYNEQFF
>TRBV19|TRBD1|-|18|TRBJ2-1
TGTGCCAGTAGTAAGGGGGACAGGGGGGCGAAGTCTGTCAATGAGCAGTTCTTC
CASSKGDRGAKSVNEQFF
>TRBV19|TRBD2|-|15|TRBJ2-1
TGTGCCAGTAGTAAGGGAGCGGGAGTAGTACGTGAGCAGTTCTTC
CASSKGAGVVREQFF
>TRBV7-8|TRBD1|few|14|TRBJ1-5
TGTGCCAGCAGCGCACAGGGGAGAAATCAGCCCCAGCATTTT
CASSAQGRNQPQHF
>TRBV27|-|-|15|TRBJ2-5
TGTGCCAGCAGTCCGTTGGGCGGTGGGTGGGAGACCCAGTACTTC
CASSPLGGGWETQYF
>TRBV6-5|-|-|13|TRBJ1-1
TGTGCCAGCAGTCCCGGGGGGGGGACTGAAGCTTTCTTT
CASSPGGGTEAFF